In its sample, the clone carrying this T cell receptor beta chain was seen a few times. RNA transcripts served as the template for amplifying TCR beta CDR3 regions. The primer set for the first-round RT-PCR of the TCR CDR3 was HTBI. MiXCR was run by TCRdb on the multiplex PCR reads, yielding one entry per CDR3 protein. The table includes approximately 620,000 distinct CDR3 sequences, more than 15% detected once. This entry is derived from a study of T cells in Graves' hyperthyroidism and ophthalmopathy. From germline, CDR1 is SNHLY and CDR2 FYNNEI. Trimming left V 8 bases short and J 3 bases short, with 22 bases between. The CDR3 covers 16 residues. Ophthalmopathy in the patients scored at least 3 on Clinical Activity Score and at least 4 on NOSPECS grade, lasting under 3 months. Diagnosing involved the use of clinical symptoms, serum thyroxine and TRAb, thyroid ultrasound and orbital computed tomography.

The specimen sequenced was blood. This sequence joins TRBV2 and TRBJ1-2; D possibly corresponds to TRBD1 (5 bases). This TCR derives from a woman aged 40 to 50 with Graves' ophthalmopathy. CDR3 DNA sequence: TGTGCCAGCGACCCACGGGGGGATGAGAGGTACTATGGCTACACCTTC. Encoded protein: CASDPRGDERYYGYTF.